This T cell receptor beta chain was observed in a study of regulatory T cells in long-lasting Graves disease. Broader study findings: Newly diagnosed patients shared about 950 public clonotypes; persistent patients shared more than 2,500. The study found lower TCR diversity in persistent Graves' patients than in newly diagnosed ones. The small sample size may have reduced accuracy. When disease was persistent, TRBV28, TRBJ1-2 and TRBJ2-5 were the favored segments.

In its sample, this clonotype was seen many times. Its target is not known. The time point is: persistent/refractory GD, antithyroid drugs over 5 years with positive TRAb. PBMC-derived RNA was used for the TCR library. This CDR3 has 14 amino acids. CDR1 and CDR2 from the germline V gene are SGHRS and YFSETQ. V gave up 0 bases and J gave up 5 bases, with 12 bases separating them. Investigators prepared the TCR beta libraries by applying iRepertoire HTBI primers and Arm-PCR of CDR3 regions. TCRdb re-analysed the multiplex PCR reads in MiXCR, keeping a single row per CDR3 protein. The sample has around 500,000 distinct CDR3 sequences, under 25% seen once.

The material was peripheral blood mononuclear cells (PBMCs), obtained when the disease was refractory, from a patient treated with antithyroid drugs. This chain uses TRBV5-1 with TRBJ2-7; D gene uncertain. The TCR originated in a female donor with Graves disease. The CDR3 is CASSLGVRSDEQYF. In DNA, the CDR3 is TGCGCCAGCAGCTTGGGAGTCCGATCGGACGAGCAGTACTTC.